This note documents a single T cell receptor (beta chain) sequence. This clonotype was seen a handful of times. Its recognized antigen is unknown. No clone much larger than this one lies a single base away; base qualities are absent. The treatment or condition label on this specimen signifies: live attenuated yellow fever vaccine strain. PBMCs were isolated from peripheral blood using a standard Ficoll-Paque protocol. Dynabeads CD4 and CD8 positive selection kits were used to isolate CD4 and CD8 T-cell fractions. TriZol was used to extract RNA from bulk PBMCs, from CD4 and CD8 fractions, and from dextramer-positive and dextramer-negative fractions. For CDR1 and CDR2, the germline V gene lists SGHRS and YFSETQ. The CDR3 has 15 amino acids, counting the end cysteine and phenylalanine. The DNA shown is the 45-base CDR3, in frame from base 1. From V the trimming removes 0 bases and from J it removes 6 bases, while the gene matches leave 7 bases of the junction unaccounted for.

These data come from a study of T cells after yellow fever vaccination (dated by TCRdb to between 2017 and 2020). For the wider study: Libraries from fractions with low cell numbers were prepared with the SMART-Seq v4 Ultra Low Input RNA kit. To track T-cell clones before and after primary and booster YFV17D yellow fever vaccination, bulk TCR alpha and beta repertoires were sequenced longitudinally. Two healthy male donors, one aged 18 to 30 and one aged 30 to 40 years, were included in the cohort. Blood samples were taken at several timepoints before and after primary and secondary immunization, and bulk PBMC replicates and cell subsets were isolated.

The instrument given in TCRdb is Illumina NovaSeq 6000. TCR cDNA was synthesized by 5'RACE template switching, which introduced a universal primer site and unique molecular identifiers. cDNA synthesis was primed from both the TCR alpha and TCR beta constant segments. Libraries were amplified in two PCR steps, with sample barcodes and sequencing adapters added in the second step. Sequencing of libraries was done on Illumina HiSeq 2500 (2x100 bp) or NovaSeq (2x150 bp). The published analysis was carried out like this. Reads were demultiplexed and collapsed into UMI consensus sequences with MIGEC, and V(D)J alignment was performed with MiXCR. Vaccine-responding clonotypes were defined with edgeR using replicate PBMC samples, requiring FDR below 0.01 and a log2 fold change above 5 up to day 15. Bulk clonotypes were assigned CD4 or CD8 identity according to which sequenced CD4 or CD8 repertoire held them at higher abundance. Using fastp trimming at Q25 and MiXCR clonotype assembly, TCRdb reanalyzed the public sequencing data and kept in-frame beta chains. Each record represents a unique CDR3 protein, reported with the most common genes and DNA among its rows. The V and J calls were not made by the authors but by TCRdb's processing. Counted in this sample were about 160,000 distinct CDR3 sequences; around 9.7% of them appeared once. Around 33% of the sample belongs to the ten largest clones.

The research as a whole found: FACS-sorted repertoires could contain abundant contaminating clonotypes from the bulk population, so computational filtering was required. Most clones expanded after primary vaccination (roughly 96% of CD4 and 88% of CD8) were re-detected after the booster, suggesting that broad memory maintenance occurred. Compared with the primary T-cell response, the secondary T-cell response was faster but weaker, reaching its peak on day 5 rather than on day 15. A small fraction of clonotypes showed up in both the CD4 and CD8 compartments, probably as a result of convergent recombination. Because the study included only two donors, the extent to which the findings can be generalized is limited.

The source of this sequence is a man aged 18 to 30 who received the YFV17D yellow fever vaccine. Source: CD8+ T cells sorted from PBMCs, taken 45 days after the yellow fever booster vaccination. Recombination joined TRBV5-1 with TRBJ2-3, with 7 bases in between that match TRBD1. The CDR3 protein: CASSLVQGVTDTQYF. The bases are TGCGCCAGCAGCTTGGTCCAGGGGGTCACGGATACGCAGTATTTT.